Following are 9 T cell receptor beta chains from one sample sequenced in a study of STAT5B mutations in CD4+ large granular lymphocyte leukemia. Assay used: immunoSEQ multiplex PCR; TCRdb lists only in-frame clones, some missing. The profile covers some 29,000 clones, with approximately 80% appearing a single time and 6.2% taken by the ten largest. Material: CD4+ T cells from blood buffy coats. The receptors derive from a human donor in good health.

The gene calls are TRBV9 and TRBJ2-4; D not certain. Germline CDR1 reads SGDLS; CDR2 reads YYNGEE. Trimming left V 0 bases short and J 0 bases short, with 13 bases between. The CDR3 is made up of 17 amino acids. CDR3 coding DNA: TGTGCCAGCAGCGTAGACCCCGGTCCTTTAGCCAAAAACATTCAGTACTTC. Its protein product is CASSVDPGPLAKNIQYF.

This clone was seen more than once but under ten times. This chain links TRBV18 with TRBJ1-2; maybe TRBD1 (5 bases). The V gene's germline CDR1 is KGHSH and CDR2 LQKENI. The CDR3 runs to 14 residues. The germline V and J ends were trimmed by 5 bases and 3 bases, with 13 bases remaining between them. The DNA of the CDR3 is TGTGCCAGCTCATTGGGACGGGATGACTATGGCTACACCTTC. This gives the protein CASSLGRDDYGYTF.

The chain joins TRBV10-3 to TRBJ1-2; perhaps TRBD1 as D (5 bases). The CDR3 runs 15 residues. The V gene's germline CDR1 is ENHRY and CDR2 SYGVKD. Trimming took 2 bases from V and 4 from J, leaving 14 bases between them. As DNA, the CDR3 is TGTGCCATCAGTGAGATAGGGGCGTCCCCCTATGGCTACACCTTC. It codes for CAISEIGASPYGYTF.

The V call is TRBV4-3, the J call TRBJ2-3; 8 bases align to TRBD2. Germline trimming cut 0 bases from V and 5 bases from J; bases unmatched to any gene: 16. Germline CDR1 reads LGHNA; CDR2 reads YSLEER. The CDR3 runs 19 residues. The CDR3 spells CASSQDTLAGGWFRDTQYF. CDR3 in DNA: TGCGCCAGCAGCCAAGATACCCTAGCGGGTGGGTGGTTCAGAGATACGCAGTATTTT.

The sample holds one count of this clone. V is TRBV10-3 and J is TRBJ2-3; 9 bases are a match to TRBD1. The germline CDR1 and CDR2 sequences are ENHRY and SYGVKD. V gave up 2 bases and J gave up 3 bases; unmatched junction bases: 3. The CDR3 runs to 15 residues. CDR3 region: CAISEGQGPTDTQYF. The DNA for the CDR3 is TGTGCCATCAGTGAGGGACAGGGGCCAACAGATACGCAGTATTTT.

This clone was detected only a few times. CDR3 loop: CASSQNEQYV. CDR3 in DNA: TGCGCCAGCAGCCAGAACGAGCAGTACGTC. The J gene is TRBJ2-7, the V gene TRBV4-1, with D hard to call. The length of the CDR3 is 10 residues. In germline, CDR1 is MGHRA, CDR2 YSYEKL. V lost 3 bases to trimming and J lost 5 bases, with 2 bases between them.

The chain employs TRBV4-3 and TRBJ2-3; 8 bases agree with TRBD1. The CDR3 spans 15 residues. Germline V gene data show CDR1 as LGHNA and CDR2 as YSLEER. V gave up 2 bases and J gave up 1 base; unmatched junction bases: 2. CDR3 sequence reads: CASSQQGAGTDTQYF. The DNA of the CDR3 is TGCGCCAGCAGCCAACAGGGGGCGGGCACAGATACGCAGTATTTT.

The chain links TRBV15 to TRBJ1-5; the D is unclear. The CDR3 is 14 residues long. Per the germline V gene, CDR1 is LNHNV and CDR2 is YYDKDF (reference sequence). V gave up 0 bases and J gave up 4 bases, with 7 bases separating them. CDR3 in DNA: TGTGCCACCAGCAGAGAGGGTGGGAATCAGCCCCAGCATTTT. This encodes CATSREGGNQPQHF.

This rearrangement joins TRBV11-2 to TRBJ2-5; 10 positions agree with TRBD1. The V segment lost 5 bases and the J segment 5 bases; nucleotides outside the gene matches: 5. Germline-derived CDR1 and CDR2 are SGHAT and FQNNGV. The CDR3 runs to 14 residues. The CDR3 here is CASSRTGGGETQYF. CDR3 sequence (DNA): TGTGCCAGCAGCCGGACAGGGGGTGGGGAGACCCAGTACTTC.